A single sample gave rise to the 10 T cell receptor beta chains below, sequenced in a study of T cell responses to AZD1222 COVID-19 vaccine (dated by TCRdb to the early 2020s). The time point label corresponds to: baseline before first vaccination. The library was made by the immunoSEQ multiplex PCR assay. The immuneACCESS repertoire file appears here via TCRdb, limited to in-frame rearrangements. These files lack a portion of the clones; in checked studies, under half of the deficit traces to unresolved V genes, and the cause of the others is not known. The sample table lists 150,000 or so clones, under 95% of them with a count of one. The ten most abundant clones make up under 2% of the sample. Here the sequenced sample was peripheral blood, taken on day 0 of AZD1222 vaccination. These receptors all stem from an adult in good health.

V gene TRBV7-2 combines with J gene TRBJ2-4; TRBD2 agrees at 12 bases. This CDR3 has 13 residues. From germline, CDR1 is SGHTA and CDR2 FQGNSA. Trimming took 5 bases from V and 10 from J; bases not matched to a gene: 3. The CDR3 sequence is CASSPTSGGIQYF. CDR3 DNA sequence: TGTGCCAGCAGCCCGACTAGCGGGGGAATTCAGTACTTC.

The J gene is TRBJ2-1, the V gene TRBV6-5, with D possibly TRBD1 on 6 matching bases. V dropped 6 bases and J dropped 3 bases, with 15 bases sitting between them. The length of the CDR3 is 15 residues. Looked up from germline, CDR1 is MNHEY and CDR2 is SVGAGI. CDR3 nucleotides: TGTGCCAGCAGAGCAAGGACAGTTAGCTACAATGAGCAGTTCTTC. Protein sequence: CASRARTVSYNEQFF.

The chain links TRBV5-1 to TRBJ2-5; TRBD1 matches at 8 bases. Germline CDR1 and CDR2: SGHRS and YFSETQ. The V gene end was trimmed by 4 bases and the J gene end by 3 bases; junction bases not matched to a gene: 8. There are 15 residues in the CDR3. The CDR3 coding sequence is TGCGCCAGCAGCGTGGCAACGGACAGGGAAGAGACCCAGTACTTC. It translates to CASSVATDREETQYF. Full variable domain (rest looked up from reference TRBV5-1 and TRBJ2-5): KAGVTQTPRYLIKTRGQQVTLSCSPISGHRSVSWYQQTPGQGLQFLFEYFSETQRNKGNFPGRFSGRQFSNSRSEMNVSTLELGDSALYLCASSVATDREETQYFGPGTRLLVL.

The V and J genes are TRBV5-1 and TRBJ2-7, with TRBD2 identical over 8 bases. CDR1 is SGHRS, CDR2 YFSETQ, per germline. V was pared by 4 bases and J by 4 bases, with 13 bases of the junction left unmatched. This CDR3 comprises 16 residues. CDR3 in DNA: TGCGCCAGCAGCGTCCAGAGGTTGCGGGGGGCGTACGAGCAGTACTTC. It specifies CASSVQRLRGAYEQYF.

The chain has TRBV5-1 and TRBJ1-2; the D is unclear. Germline assignment: CDR1 SGHRS and CDR2 YFSETQ. V shed 0 bases and J shed 4 bases, with 7 bases lying between them. The length of the CDR3 is 13 residues. CDR3 sequence: CASSLGGSYGYTF. The CDR3 DNA sequence: TGCGCCAGCAGCTTGGGGGGAAGCTATGGCTACACCTTC.

The chain joins TRBV18 to TRBJ2-7; 8 bases agree with TRBD1. V shed 3 bases, J shed 4 bases, and the junction held 5 bases outside the gene matches. The CDR3 is 14 residues long. The germline V gene encodes CDR1 KGHSH and CDR2 LQKENI. CDR3 DNA sequence: TGTGCCAGCTCACCCACCGGACAGGGTTACGAGCAGTACTTC. It encodes CASSPTGQGYEQYF.

The J gene is TRBJ1-4, the V gene TRBV9; a weak D match, TRBD1 (6 bases). The germline gives CDR1 SGDLS, CDR2 YYNGEE. The V end lost 4 bases, the J end lost 3 bases, and 13 bases lay between the germline ends. There are 15 residues in the CDR3. CDR3 residues: CASSPYRDPNEKLFF. CDR3 coding DNA: TGTGCCAGCAGCCCCTACAGGGATCCTAATGAAAAACTGTTTTTT.

This chain connects TRBV2 to TRBJ1-6; a possible D gene is TRBD1 (5 bases). V was shortened by 3 bases and J by 7 bases, with 13 bases between the two germline ends. This CDR3 contains 15 residues. CDR1 and CDR2 (germline): SNHLY, FYNNEI. The CDR3 nucleotides are TGTGCCAGCAGTGATATGGGACCCCCAAATTCACCCCTCCACTTT. It translates to CASSDMGPPNSPLHF.

The chain is built from TRBV18 and TRBJ1-6; the D gene is possibly TRBD1 (6 bases). CDR3 length equals 18 residues. V was clipped by 3 bases and J by 0 bases, with 15 bases between them. CDR1 is KGHSH, CDR2 LQKENI, per germline. CDR3 loop: CASSPGSGALSYNSPLHF. The CDR3 DNA sequence: TGTGCCAGCTCACCCGGGTCGGGGGCCCTCTCCTATAATTCACCCCTCCACTTT.

The V and J genes are TRBV18 and TRBJ2-5, with TRBD2 matching over 11 bases. This CDR3 has 16 amino acids. After removal of 3 bases from V and 5 bases from J, the junction contained 8 bases not matched to a gene. In germline, CDR1 is KGHSH, CDR2 LQKENI. CDR3 DNA: TGTGCCAGCTCACCCCGTAGCGGGGGGGCCGAGGAGACCCAGTACTTC. Its protein is CASSPRSGGAEETQYF.